What follows are 7 T cell receptor beta chains derived from one specimen sequenced in a study of T cells after yellow fever vaccination. MiXCR was run by TCRdb on the 5' RACE reads, yielding one entry per CDR3 protein. This sample carries about 52,000 distinct CDR3 sequences, 6% to 8.5% of them seen once, and the ten largest clones take more than 20%. The sequencing used CD8+ T cells not binding an NS4B(214-222) dextramer, sorted from PBMCs, collected approximately 40 days after the first yellow fever vaccination. These receptors were taken from a man younger than 30 who received the YFV17D yellow fever vaccine.

At least ten counts were recorded for this clonotype. The chain links TRBV4-3 to TRBJ1-4; possible D gene TRBD1, 5 bases. Germline CDR1 is LGHNA and CDR2 is YSLEER. The V and J ends lost 1 base and 8 bases respectively, with 11 bases between them. This CDR3 spans 14 amino acids. The DNA for the CDR3 is TGCGCCAGCAGCCAAGGGTTAAGGGGAGAAAAACTGTTTTTT. Its protein is CASSQGLRGEKLFF.

Worth noting for this clonotype: Germline and junction disagree at one end, which may indicate a read error. V gene TRBV4-1 combines with J gene TRBJ2-2; TRBD1 might be the D (6 bases). Germline-derived CDR1 and CDR2 are MGHRA and YSYEKL. The CDR3 is 15 amino acids. The CDR3 sequence is CASRHRAANAGELFF. The CDR3 DNA sequence: TGCGCCAGCAGACACAGGGCCGCGAACGCCGGGGAGCTGTTTTTT.

This clonotype was seen only a few times. The chain recombines TRBV9 with TRBJ2-3; D call uncertain. The germline V gene has CDR1 SGDLS and CDR2 YYNGEE. This CDR3 spans 15 amino acids. Trimming removed 3 bases at V and 3 bases at J, with 14 bases between. The CDR3 is CASSGRPPETDTQYF. In DNA form, the CDR3 reads TGTGCCAGCAGCGGACGGCCTCCCGAGACAGATACGCAGTATTTT.

This chain connects TRBV7-2 to TRBJ1-6; D is possibly TRBD1 (6 bases). From germline, CDR1 is SGHTA and CDR2 FQGNSA. This CDR3 comprises 15 residues. V gave up 0 bases and J gave up 10 bases, with 13 bases separating them. The CDR3 bases are TGTGCCAGCAGCTTAGCGGGGGCAGGAGTGTCACCCCTCCACTTT. Encoded protein: CASSLAGAGVSPLHF.

At least ten counts were recorded for this clonotype. This chain uses TRBV9 with TRBJ2-3; 9 bases agree with TRBD2. CDR1 and CDR2 (germline): SGDLS, YYNGEE. V lost 0 bases to trimming and J lost 6 bases; unmatched junction nucleotides: 2. The CDR3 is 14 amino acids. CDR3 sequence: CASSVVLAGDTQYF. CDR3 DNA: TGTGCCAGCAGCGTAGTCCTAGCGGGGGATACGCAGTATTTT.

CDR3 nucleotides: TGTGCCATCAGTGATCGGGGGGCAGGGTACGAGCAGTACTTC. This encodes CAISDRGAGYEQYF. This sequence joins TRBV10-3 and TRBJ2-7; tentatively, D is TRBD2 (7 bases). This CDR3 comprises 14 residues. Germline CDR1 ENHRY, CDR2 SYGVKD. The V gene lost 3 bases and the J gene lost 4 bases, with 13 bases spanning the gap.

The table lists this clonotype with a few counts. This rearrangement joins TRBV9 to TRBJ2-5; D unresolved. With 3 bases removed from V and 5 bases from J, the gap between germline ends came to 8 bases. This CDR3 is built from 12 residues. CDR1 and CDR2 (germline): SGDLS, YYNGEE. The CDR3: CASSAHGETQYF. CDR3 coding DNA: TGTGCCAGCAGCGCCCATGGGGAGACCCAGTACTTC.